A single sample is the source of the 22 T cell receptor beta chains below, sequenced in a study of CD8+ T cells in alopecia areata. RNA extraction and reverse transcription yielded cDNA as sequencing template. Sequencing was performed with immunoSEQ multiplex PCR; in TCRdb, only in-frame clones are kept and a portion is missing. The sample includes fewer than 250,000 clones, more than 30% of them seen just once. Treatment described: oral pan-JAK inhibitor, 5-10 mg twice daily. Sequenced here: CD4+ T cells sorted from blood, sampled between weeks 30 and 35, from a patient treated with tofacitinib. These receptors all come from a human donor with alopecia areata.

This chain joins TRBV27 and TRBJ2-2; 7 bases agree with TRBD1. V shed 3 bases and J 0 bases; nucleotides not matched to a gene: 7. This CDR3 contains 17 residues. Per germline, CDR1 MNHEY and CDR2 SMNVEV (reference sequence). This CDR3 reads CASSFAGGATNTGELFF. CDR3 DNA sequence: TGTGCCAGCAGTTTCGCAGGGGGAGCTACGAACACCGGGGAGCTGTTTTTT.

The chain has TRBV4-1 and TRBJ1-1; D possibly corresponds to TRBD1 (5 bases). This CDR3 contains 15 residues. Germline CDR1 is MGHRA and CDR2 is YSYEKL. Deletions cut 0 bases from V and 4 bases from J, with 12 bases between. The chain's CDR3 is CASSQDFGTGTEAFF. CDR3 sequence (DNA): TGCGCCAGCAGCCAAGATTTCGGTACAGGCACTGAAGCTTTCTTT.

This chain uses TRBV2 with TRBJ2-5; D might be TRBD2 (6 bases). The V and J ends lost 5 bases and 9 bases respectively, with 16 bases between them. Germline CDR1 SNHLY, CDR2 FYNNEI. This CDR3 has 13 residues. The CDR3 bases are TGTGCCAGCAGTCCGCACGGCAGGGAGGCCCAGTACTTC. Protein sequence: CASSPHGREAQYF.

This clone was observed a few times. The chain carries TRBV6-1 and TRBJ2-2, with no clear D. Trimming removed 4 bases at V and 8 bases at J, with 5 bases between. CDR3 size: 11 residues. Germline values: CDR1 MNHNS, CDR2 SASEGT. CDR3 amino acids: CASSVVGELFF. The CDR3 region has the DNA TGTGCCAGCAGTGTAGTTGGGGAGCTGTTTTTT.

This clone has just a few counts. This rearrangement joins TRBV7-8 to TRBJ1-5; D gene unclear. CDR1 SGHVS and CDR2 FQNEAQ come from the germline V gene. V was clipped by 0 bases and J by 7 bases, with 13 bases between them. The CDR3 totals 15 residues. CDR3 sequence reads: CASSLAGDSQQPQHF. The CDR3 nucleotides read TGTGCCAGCAGCTTAGCCGGGGATTCCCAGCAGCCCCAGCATTTT.

This clone has a handful of counts. The chain uses TRBV20-1 and TRBJ2-7, with D hard to call. Trimming shortened V by 5 bases and J by 3 bases, and 8 bases separated the two germline ends. From germline, CDR1 is DFQATT and CDR2 SNEGSKA (reference sequence). The CDR3 spans 11 residues. CDR3 region: CSAHTYYEQYF. The CDR3 DNA reads TGCAGTGCTCATACTTACTACGAGCAGTACTTC.

The chain links TRBV6-5 to TRBJ2-7; no firm D call. Trimming shortened V by 0 bases and J by 6 bases, and 12 bases separated the two germline ends. The CDR3 runs to 14 residues. CDR1 and CDR2 from the germline V gene are MNHEY and SVGAGI. CDR3 nucleotides: TGTGCCAGCAGTTACTCGATACGGCCGGGCGAGCAGTACTTC. The encoded protein is CASSYSIRPGEQYF.

This chain connects TRBV6-5 to TRBJ2-3; D may be TRBD1 (6 bases). Germline V CDR1 and CDR2: MNHEY, SVGAGI. The CDR3 covers 13 residues. V shed 6 bases and J shed 3 bases, with 10 bases lying between them. This CDR3 is CASRRTDTDTQYF. The CDR3 DNA is TGTGCCAGCAGGAGGACAGATACAGATACGCAGTATTTT.

The CDR3 spells CASSFGRREKDTQYF. The CDR3 DNA reads as TGTGCCAGCAGCTTCGGAAGGCGGGAGAAGGATACGCAGTATTTT. The V call is TRBV7-2, the J call TRBJ2-3, with TRBD2 matching 7 bases. The V segment lost 3 bases and the J segment 6 bases; nucleotides outside the gene matches: 9. Germline-derived CDR1 and CDR2 are SGHTA and FQGNSA. The CDR3 runs 15 residues.

The chain combines TRBV7-9 with TRBJ2-3, with D tentatively TRBD2 (5 bases). The CDR3 length is 16 residues. Germline V lookup: CDR1 SEHNR, CDR2 FQNEAQ (reference sequence). V was pared by 6 bases and J by 5 bases, with 21 bases between. The CDR3, as DNA: TGTGCCAGCAGAAAAGGGAGCCCCTTCAGGTTAGATACGCAGTATTTT. It translates to CASRKGSPFRLDTQYF.

This rearrangement joins TRBV6-4 to TRBJ1-6; the D is unclear. The CDR3 is 14 amino acids. Germline CDR1 and CDR2: MRHNA and SNTAGT. The V end was cut by 5 bases, the J end by 5 bases, with 10 bases between. The CDR3 DNA reads as TGTGCCAGCAGTAACAGCAGAAATAATTCACCCCTCCACTTT. It codes for CASSNSRNNSPLHF.

This clone has only a few counts. The CDR3: CASSPREAGYTF. The CDR3 DNA is TGTGCCAGTAGTCCCAGGGAAGCTGGCTACACCTTC. The chain has TRBV19 and TRBJ1-2, with D possibly being TRBD1 (5 bases). CDR1 LNHDA and CDR2 SQIVND come from the germline V gene (reference sequence). CDR3 length: 12 residues. V was pared by 5 bases and J by 7 bases, with 11 bases between.

This clone was recorded a few times. The chain carries TRBV29-1 and TRBJ2-3, with D unclear. V lost 4 bases to trimming and J lost 6 bases, with 14 bases between them. CDR3 size: 13 residues. CDR1 and CDR2 from the germline V gene are SQVTM and ANQGSEA. Here the CDR3 reads CSVGRLLLDTQYF. The CDR3 region has the DNA TGCAGCGTTGGAAGGCTGCTCTTGGATACGCAGTATTTT.

The rearrangement joins TRBV7-2 to TRBJ2-1, with 8 bases matching TRBD2. The CDR3 runs to 14 residues. J was trimmed by 6 bases and V by 4 bases; bases with no gene match: 5. The germline CDR1 and CDR2 sequences are SGHTA and FQGNSA. CDR3 sequence (DNA): TGTGCCAGCAGCTCGACGGGGGGGCTCAATGAGCAGTTCTTC. This gives the protein CASSSTGGLNEQFF.

V gene TRBV5-1 combines with J gene TRBJ1-3; unclear D gene. Germline V CDR1 and CDR2: SGHRS, YFSETQ. CDR3 size: 14 residues. Deletions cut 5 bases from V and 2 bases from J, with 11 bases between. For the CDR3, the DNA is TGCGCCAGCAGTTCGGGGAGAGCTGGAAACACCATATATTTT. This codes for CASSSGRAGNTIYF.

CDR3 residues: CASSRETGISYEQYF. CDR3 bases: TGTGCCAGCAGCAGAGAGACAGGGATCTCCTACGAGCAGTACTTC. The V and J genes are TRBV5-8 and TRBJ2-7; 7 positions match TRBD1. The CDR3 has 15 residues. V shed 4 bases and J 0 bases; nucleotides not matched to a gene: 7. CDR1 SGHTS and CDR2 YDEGEE come from the germline V gene.

This clone was counted only a few times. DNA for the CDR3: TGCAGCGTTGAAGGAGGGGCCAGGTCTGGGGCCAACGTCCTGACTTTC. Translated, it gives CSVEGGARSGANVLTF. The chain is built from TRBV29-1 and TRBJ2-6; possibly TRBD1 or TRBD2 for D (5 bases each). V was cut by 1 base and J by 1 base, with 11 bases left in between. The CDR3 is made up of 16 amino acids. Per germline, CDR1 SQVTM and CDR2 ANQGSEA.

The genes are TRBV6-1 and TRBJ1-2, with D uncertain. The V end lost 3 bases, the J end lost 7 bases, and 18 bases lay between the germline ends. The CDR3 contains 15 residues. Germline CDR1 is MNHNS and CDR2 is SASEGT. CDR3 DNA sequence: TGTGCCAGCAGTGATCGGTTGCAACGTCTGACTGGCTACACCTTC. Its protein is CASSDRLQRLTGYTF.

This clone appeared a few times. The chain combines TRBV19 with TRBJ2-1; D is perhaps TRBD2 (5 bases). The CDR3 has 14 amino acids. Germline V gene lookup returns CDR1 LNHDA and CDR2 SQIVND (reference sequence). Trimming removed 4 bases at V and 8 bases at J, with 15 bases between. CDR3 in amino acids: CASSRIGLGDEQFF. The DNA of the CDR3 is TGTGCCAGTAGTAGGATCGGACTTGGGGATGAGCAGTTCTTC. The full variable domain, completed using reference TRBV19 and TRBJ2-1, is DGGITQSPKYLFRKEGQNVTLSCEQNLNHDAMYWYRQDPGQGLRLIYYSQIVNDFQKGDIAEGYSVSREKKESFPLTVTSAQKNPTAFYLCASSRIGLGDEQFFGPGTRLTVL.

The chain combines TRBV2 with TRBJ1-2; no definite D call. The V end lost 2 bases, the J end lost 4 bases, and 5 bases lay between the germline ends. The germline CDR1 and CDR2 sequences are SNHLY and FYNNEI. This CDR3 spans 12 amino acids. The CDR3 sequence is CASSESGYGYTF. CDR3 DNA sequence: TGTGCCAGCAGTGAATCGGGCTATGGCTACACCTTC.

The chain joins TRBV5-1 to TRBJ2-7; 7 bases align to TRBD1. Germline lookup yields CDR1 SGHRS and CDR2 YFSETQ. V was clipped by 0 bases and J by 4 bases; unmatched bases: 4. This CDR3 comprises 14 residues. The DNA of the CDR3 is TGCGCCAGCAGCTTGGAGGCGACAGGGTACGAGCAGTACTTC. It encodes CASSLEATGYEQYF.

V is TRBV18 and J is TRBJ2-5, with unresolved D. CDR1 and CDR2 (germline): KGHSH, LQKENI. CDR3 length: 14 amino acids. V was shortened by 3 bases and J by 2 bases, with 10 bases between the two germline ends. In DNA form, the CDR3 reads TGTGCCAGCTCACCTGGCAGGTTACAAGAGACCCAGTACTTC. It yields the protein CASSPGRLQETQYF.